Included here is one T cell receptor beta chain sequence, with context. Its antigen is not yet known. It has no much larger one-base neighbor in the sample; base qualities were not kept. These data originate in a study of cytomegalovirus exposure and HLA in healthy donors (dated by TCRdb to 2016 to 2017). About the investigation overall: According to an earlier analysis of several hundred of the donors, 150 million to 200 million T cells yielded some 110 million unique TCR beta sequences and 276 Gb of sequence data. An early release covering about 600 HLA-typed donors comprised about 290 gigabases of sequencing data and around 85 million unique TCR sequences. The genetic ancestry cluster associated with self-reported Caucasian donors included roughly 84% of the 300 to 400 genotyped donors. The study aimed to test whether signatures of past pathogen exposure could be identified by cataloging public T cell receptors. The study profiled the T cell repertoires of 550 to 700 subjects by immunosequencing and related them to cytomegalovirus serostatus. In addition to the first cohort of around 670 subjects, a separate validation cohort of approximately 130 different subjects was used. To predict cytomegalovirus infection status, the study brought together high-throughput TCR immunosequencing, statistical association of individual TCRs with disease status, and machine learning. A later analysis re-examined previously published TCR beta repertoires from just over 650 donors and added high-resolution HLA genotyping to investigate patterns of TCR occurrence. Rather than drawing on any new phenotypic data, the later analysis identified candidate immune exposures from TCR beta sequences and the way those sequences occurred across donors. In an earlier analysis of a few hundred of the donors, high-throughput TCR beta sequencing was used to judge whether each TCR beta V gene segment behaved as functional or pseudogenic. Donor age, sex, ethnicity and CMV serostatus were compiled alongside the repertoire data. A later genetic analysis took genome-wide SNP genotypes for 398 of the 666 donors and used that subset as a discovery cohort. Every repertoire in the discovery cohort had been generated on one and the same sequencing platform. HLA typing included class I and class II loci at four-digit resolution. The number of donors typed differed by locus, with about 629-630 for A, B, C, DRB1 and DQB1, 522 for DQA1, 600 to 610 for DPA1, and approximately 470 for DPB1. Roughly 5 DR-DQ haplotypes were handled as single units for association and clustering because linkage in the cohort was strong. On average, around 200,000 unique TCR beta nucleotide sequences were sequenced per donor among a few hundred genotyped donors of the cohort, with roughly 18% of those sequences being non-productive. Here is what the overall study found, with its caveats: A later analysis found that HLA-associated TCR beta chains were more clonally expanded and had lower generation probabilities than equally common non-associated chains. A total of roughly 160 TCR beta chains were listed by the study as associated with cytomegalovirus. When HLA alleles, especially DR and DQ, strongly co-occurred, TCR associations were difficult to assign to individual alleles. A few of the identified cytomegalovirus-associated TCR beta chains were confirmed in vitro to be specific for cytomegalovirus antigens. The classifier was reported to diagnose cytomegalovirus status with high specificity and sensitivity in both the original and validation cohorts. Because the 87-base-pair reads could not distinguish some IMGT-functional V segments, including TRBV6-2 and TRBV6-3, those segments were excluded. This cohort had only TCR beta chains sequenced, and the lack of alpha or paired-chain data limited which features could be detected. Presence/absence analyses assumed roughly uniform sequencing depth across donors, an assumption that may not hold. Because counts were too low, seventeen rarely observed V segments, including chromosome 9 orphons, were left out of the earlier analysis of about 620 of the donors. A further reported finding was that TCR beta sequences accurately predicted the HLA-A and HLA-B alleles for most subjects in the first cohort. In an earlier analysis of a few hundred of the donors, most TCR beta V segments were observed in productive rearrangements about 87% or about 30% of the time, broadly matching IMGT annotations. While some public TCRs were present in many individuals, most TCR sequences turned up only very rarely across donors. According to a later analysis, TCR association rates differed among HLA loci, with DRB1 alleles showing the most associated TCRs and HLA-C alleles showing the fewest. For the cohort, immune exposure information was limited to CMV serostatus. Linkage disequilibrium might explain the correlated functional status among segregating V segments, but an unknown experimental factor could not be ruled out. The sequencing pipeline was judged likely to have produced a cluster of highly shared sequence variants as a technical artifact. A later genetic analysis reported fewer N-insertions in productive TCRs among donors in an Asian-associated ancestry cluster than the roughly 640-donor mean. The authors suggested that the approach could potentially be extended to other disease states and immunological phenotypes. According to a later analysis, most CMV-associated TCR beta chains appeared to be HLA-restricted, and the HLA associations seemed to be driven largely by CMV exposure. Several of the top co-occurrence clusters appeared to be linked to parvovirus B19, influenza, CMV and Epstein-Barr virus, according to a later analysis. At a false discovery rate of 0.05, a later analysis linked some 18,000 TCR beta sequences to specific HLA alleles. HLA typing was unavailable for some donors at each locus, so association tests used only the typed subset. An association between a missense DCLRE1C variant and V-gene and J-gene trimming of TCR beta chains was found in a later genetic analysis and replicated in an independent cohort.

Library prep was done by the immunoSEQ multiplex PCR assay. For the multiplex PCR, a mixture combining 60 forward primers for TCR Vbeta segments and 13 reverse primers for TCR Jbeta segments was used. A multiplex PCR assay on genomic DNA amplified the CDR3 region of rearranged TCR beta genes. The amplified TCR beta libraries were sequenced on the Illumina HiSeq System as 87-base-pair reads. In the source study's methods: A later analysis tallied 70 million to 100 million unique TCR beta chains across the 666 repertoires, and 10 million to 11 million of those chains were shared by two or more donors. To remove PCR and sequencing errors, raw reads were error-corrected and collapsed into unique sequences using a nearest-neighbor algorithm that merged closely related sequences. CDR3 sequences were aligned to IMGT reference sequences to assign V, D and J gene segments. For a sequence to be retained, a match of at least six nucleotides was required to both a V gene segment and a J gene segment. Rearrangements were classified as productive when the CDR3 lacked stop codons and remained in frame with V and J, and all other rearrangements were classified as non-productive. CDR3 was defined by IMGT convention, running from the second conserved V-encoded cysteine to the conserved J-encoded phenylalanine. The earlier analysis of about 620 of the donors excluded sequences that lacked an unambiguous match to a single V gene segment. An earlier analysis of several hundred of the donors called V segments functional above 56.7% productive rearrangements and segregating when the between-donor standard deviation exceeded 5%. To diagnose cytomegalovirus status from the catalog of TCR beta chain sequences, a statistical classification framework was built. A later analysis assigned V and J genes by comparing TCR nucleotide sequences with IMGT/GENE-DB human TR gene sequences. In a later analysis, CDR3 sequences and most-parsimonious VDJ recombination scenarios were assigned using the TCRdist pipeline. In a later analysis, every TCR beta chain was defined by the combination of its CDR3 amino acid sequence and its V-gene family, and reads without a unique V-gene family were dropped. A later analysis removed nearly 600 highly shared, low-generation-probability nucleotide sequences to deal with suspected cross-contamination and a sequencing artifact. In a later analysis, a clonal expansion index for each public chain was calculated from normalized within-repertoire ranks of inferred template counts. Generation probabilities in a later analysis came from a VDJ recombination model fitted to out-of-frame rearrangements, and those results were checked against IGoR. Hypergeometric tests were used in a later analysis to score TCR-TCR, TCR-HLA and TCR-CMV co-occurrence, with a repertoire-size bias correction applied to the TCR pairs. A later analysis estimated false discovery rates by permuting HLA or CMV assignments 20 times. A later analysis grouped co-occurring TCRs with DBSCAN, adding TCRdist sequence similarity when clustering within HLA-allele-positive subsets. Co-occurrence clustering excluded repertoires with fewer than 30,000 or more than 120,000 public chains, plus five with anomalous nucleotide sharing. TCRdb retrieved this table from immuneACCESS and kept in-frame rearrangements only. Not all clones are present; in checked studies, unresolved V genes account for under half, and no reason is known for the remainder. Clone size and the V and J calls come from that table; the DNA yielded D and trimming. This sample gives about 90,000 clones in total; about 73% of them show up just once. The top ten clonotypes cover around 4.6% of the sample.

The junction carries 18 bases between V and J, which are trimmed by 3 bases and 1 base respectively. Counted from cysteine to phenylalanine, this CDR3 has 17 amino acids. Just CDR3 DNA is preserved here, 51 bases in frame from base 1. The CDR1 and CDR2 encoded by the germline V gene are KGHSH and LQKENI. The cohort comprised 670 or so healthy bone marrow donors. Cohort members were all nominally healthy when sampled, although unrecorded immune exposures were likely present. The donor tested CMV seropositive and was one of the 289 seropositive cohort members. A peripheral blood sample was collected from each donor, and TCR beta sequencing was performed on peripheral blood mononuclear cells. Genomic DNA was extracted from the blood cell samples with the Qiagen DNeasy Blood Extraction Kit.

The origin of this receptor is a woman in her thirties or forties in good health and CMV-seropositive. Sequencing was done on a sample of PBMCs. This chain joins TRBV18 to TRBJ1-2; tentative D gene TRBD1, with 5 bases matching. The CDR3 protein sequence reads: CASSPIQGSEINYGYTF. The DNA sequence is given as TGTGCCAGCTCACCCATCCAGGGCAGCGAGATTAACTATGGCTACACCTTC. Reference TRBV18 and TRBJ1-2 genes cover what lies past the CDR3, so the full variable domain is NAGVMQNPRHLVRRRGQEARLRCSPMKGHSHVYWYRQLPEEGLKFMVYLQKENIIDESGMPKERFSAEFPKEGPSILRIQQVVRGDSAAYFCASSPIQGSEINYGYTFGSGTRLTVV.